The entry that follows covers one T cell receptor (beta chain) sequence. Germline V gene lookup returns CDR1 MNHEY and CDR2 SMNVEV (reference sequence). J was trimmed by 1 base and V by 4 bases; bases with no gene match: 7. CDR3 size: 15 residues. This entry belongs to a study of shared clonotypes between healthy human individuals. Naive CD8 cells were CD45RO-negative, positively selected for CCR7, excluding terminally differentiated effector memory CD45RA+ cells. TCRdb's copy holds only in-frame clones and misses some; the assay was immunoSEQ multiplex PCR. The profile shows 1.5 million to 2.5 million clones, roughly 94% of them singletons.

This chain joins TRBV27 and TRBJ2-7; TRBD1 agrees at 7 bases. The specimen was naive CD8+ T cells sorted from blood. This sequence was found in a man in his late teens or twenties in good health. CDR3 sequence: CASSSPRQGSYEQYF. For the CDR3, the DNA is TGTGCCAGCAGTTCCCCTCGACAGGGTTCCTACGAGCAGTACTTC.